One and the same sample provided the 4 T cell receptor beta chains below, sequenced in a study of cytotoxic CD8 clonotypes in ibrutinib-treated CLL. Libraries were prepared by immunoSEQ multiplex PCR; TCRdb keeps only in-frame clonotypes and omits some of them. The data show about 200,000 clones, 72% seen once. Sample: PBMCs, taken after 24 months of ibrutinib treatment. Source of these receptors: a human donor with chronic lymphocytic leukemia.

The chain has TRBV6-5 and TRBJ2-3; D may be TRBD1 (5 bases). CDR1 is MNHEY, CDR2 SVGAGI, per germline. The CDR3 spans 11 residues. Deletions cut 4 bases from V and 12 bases from J, with 11 bases between. For the CDR3, the DNA is TGTGCCAGCAGTTCCGTCCGGACACAGTATTTT. Translated, it gives CASSSVRTQYF.

The V gene is TRBV6-6, the J gene TRBJ2-3, with TRBD2 matching over 11 bases. This CDR3 region has 16 residues. CDR1 is MNHNY and CDR2 is SVGAGI in the germline V gene (reference sequence). With V trimmed by 3 bases and J by 3 bases, 5 bases remained unmatched. The CDR3 region has the DNA TGTGCCAGCAGTTATAGCGGGAGGGCCAAAACAGATACGCAGTATTTT. It codes for CASSYSGRAKTDTQYF.

This clone is a singleton in its sample. The chain employs TRBV5-6 and TRBJ2-1; D is unclear. The V and J ends lost 2 bases and 0 bases respectively, with 6 bases between them. The germline gives CDR1 SGHDT, CDR2 YYEEEE. The CDR3 spans 14 residues. The CDR3 nucleotides read TGTGCCAGCAGCTTCGATAGCTCCTACAATGAGCAGTTCTTC. This codes for CASSFDSSYNEQFF.

J is TRBJ1-5 and V is TRBV11-2; 9 bases line up with TRBD1. CDR1 is SGHAT and CDR2 is FQNNGV in the germline V gene. The CDR3 extends over 16 amino acids. After removal of 1 base from V and 3 bases from J, the junction contained 4 bases not matched to a gene. The CDR3, as DNA: TGTGCCAGCAGCTTAGGGACAGGGGACCACAATCAGCCCCAGCATTTT. It is translated as CASSLGTGDHNQPQHF.